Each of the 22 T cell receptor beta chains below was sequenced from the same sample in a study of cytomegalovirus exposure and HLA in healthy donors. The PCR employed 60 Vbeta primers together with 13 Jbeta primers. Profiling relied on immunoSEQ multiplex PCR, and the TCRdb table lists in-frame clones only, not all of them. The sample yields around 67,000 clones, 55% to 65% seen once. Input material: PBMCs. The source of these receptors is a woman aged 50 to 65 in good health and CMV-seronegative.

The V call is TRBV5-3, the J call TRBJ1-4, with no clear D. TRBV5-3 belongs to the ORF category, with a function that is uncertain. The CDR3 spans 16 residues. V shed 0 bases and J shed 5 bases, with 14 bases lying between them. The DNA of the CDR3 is TGTGCCAGAAGCTTGGCTTGGCCGGGAGGGAATGAAAAACTGTTTTTT. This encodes CARSLAWPGGNEKLFF.

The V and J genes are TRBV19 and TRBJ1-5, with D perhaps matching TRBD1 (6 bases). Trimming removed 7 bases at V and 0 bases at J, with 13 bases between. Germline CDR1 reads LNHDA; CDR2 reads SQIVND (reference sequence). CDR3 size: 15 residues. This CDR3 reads CASTRTVPSNQPQHF. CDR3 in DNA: TGTGCCAGTACCAGGACAGTACCTAGCAATCAGCCCCAGCATTTT.

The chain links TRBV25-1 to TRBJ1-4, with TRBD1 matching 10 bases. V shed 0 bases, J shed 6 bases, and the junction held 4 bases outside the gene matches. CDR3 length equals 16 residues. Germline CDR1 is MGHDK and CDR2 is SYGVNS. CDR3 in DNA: TGTGCCAGCAGTGAATATACGGGGACAGGGGATGAAAAACTGTTTTTT. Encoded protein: CASSEYTGTGDEKLFF.

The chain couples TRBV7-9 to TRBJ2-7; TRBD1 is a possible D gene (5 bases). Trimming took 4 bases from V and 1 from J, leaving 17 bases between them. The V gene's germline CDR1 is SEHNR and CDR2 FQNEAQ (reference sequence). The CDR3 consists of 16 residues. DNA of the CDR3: TGTGCCAGCAGCTCGCGGATGGGGCGTCTGTCCTACGAGCAGTACTTC. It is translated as CASSSRMGRLSYEQYF.

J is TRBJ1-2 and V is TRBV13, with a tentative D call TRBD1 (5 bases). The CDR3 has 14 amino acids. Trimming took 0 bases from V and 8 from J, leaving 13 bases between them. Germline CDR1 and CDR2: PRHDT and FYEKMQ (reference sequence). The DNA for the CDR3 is TGTGCCAGCAGCTTAGGGGCAGGGCTTGGCGGCTACACCTTC. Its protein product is CASSLGAGLGGYTF.

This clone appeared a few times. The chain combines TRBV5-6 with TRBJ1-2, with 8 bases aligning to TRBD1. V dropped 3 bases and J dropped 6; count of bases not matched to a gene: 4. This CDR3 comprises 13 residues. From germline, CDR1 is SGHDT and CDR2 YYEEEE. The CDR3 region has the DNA TGTGCCAGCAGCTGGACAGGGAAAGATGGCTACACCTTC. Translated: CASSWTGKDGYTF.

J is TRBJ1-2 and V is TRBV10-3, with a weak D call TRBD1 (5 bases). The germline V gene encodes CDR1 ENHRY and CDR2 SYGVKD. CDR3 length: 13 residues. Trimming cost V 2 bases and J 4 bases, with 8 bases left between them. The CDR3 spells CAISEARAYGYTF. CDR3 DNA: TGTGCCATCAGTGAGGCCAGGGCCTATGGCTACACCTTC.

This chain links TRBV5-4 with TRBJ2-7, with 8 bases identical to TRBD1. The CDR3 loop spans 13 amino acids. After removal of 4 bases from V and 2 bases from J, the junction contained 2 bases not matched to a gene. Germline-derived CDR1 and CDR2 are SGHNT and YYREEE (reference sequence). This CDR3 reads CASSGQGPYEQYF. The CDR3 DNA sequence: TGTGCCAGCAGCGGACAGGGCCCCTACGAGCAGTACTTC.

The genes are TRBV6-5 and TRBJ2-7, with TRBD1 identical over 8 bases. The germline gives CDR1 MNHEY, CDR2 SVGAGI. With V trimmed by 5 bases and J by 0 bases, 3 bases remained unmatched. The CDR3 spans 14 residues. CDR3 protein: CASSPGQVSYEQYF. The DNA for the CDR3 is TGTGCCAGCAGTCCGGGACAGGTCTCCTACGAGCAGTACTTC.

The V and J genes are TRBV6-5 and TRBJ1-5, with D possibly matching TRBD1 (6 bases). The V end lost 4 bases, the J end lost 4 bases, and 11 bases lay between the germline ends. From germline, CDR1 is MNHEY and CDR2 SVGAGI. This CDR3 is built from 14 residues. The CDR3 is CASSLHQGNQPQHF. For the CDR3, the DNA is TGTGCCAGCAGTTTACACCAGGGGAATCAGCCCCAGCATTTT.

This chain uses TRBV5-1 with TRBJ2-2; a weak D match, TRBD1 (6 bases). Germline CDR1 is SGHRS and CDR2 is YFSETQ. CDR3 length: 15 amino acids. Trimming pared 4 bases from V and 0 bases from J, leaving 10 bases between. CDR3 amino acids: CASSLDSSNTGELFF. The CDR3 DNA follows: TGCGCCAGCAGCCTGGACAGTTCGAACACCGGGGAGCTGTTTTTT.

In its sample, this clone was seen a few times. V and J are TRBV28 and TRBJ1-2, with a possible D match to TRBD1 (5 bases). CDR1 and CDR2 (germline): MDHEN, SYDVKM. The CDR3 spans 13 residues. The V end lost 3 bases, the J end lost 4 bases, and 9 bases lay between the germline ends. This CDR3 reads CASSLGTSYGYTF. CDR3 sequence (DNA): TGTGCCAGCAGTTTGGGGACTTCCTATGGCTACACCTTC.

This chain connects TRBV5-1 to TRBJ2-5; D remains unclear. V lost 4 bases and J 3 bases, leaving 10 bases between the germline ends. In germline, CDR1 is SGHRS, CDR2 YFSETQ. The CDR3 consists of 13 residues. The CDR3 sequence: CASSMDGKETQYF. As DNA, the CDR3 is TGCGCCAGCAGCATGGACGGTAAAGAGACCCAGTACTTC.

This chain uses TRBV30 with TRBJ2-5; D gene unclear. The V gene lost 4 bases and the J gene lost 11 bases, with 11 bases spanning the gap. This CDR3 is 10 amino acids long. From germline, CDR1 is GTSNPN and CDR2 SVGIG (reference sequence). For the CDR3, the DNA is TGTGCCTGGACTGGGCTTGAGCAGTACTTC. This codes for CAWTGLEQYF.

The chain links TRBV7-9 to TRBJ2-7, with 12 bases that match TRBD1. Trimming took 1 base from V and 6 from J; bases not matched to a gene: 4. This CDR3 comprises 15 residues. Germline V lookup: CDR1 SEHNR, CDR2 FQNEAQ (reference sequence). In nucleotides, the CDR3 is TGTGCCAGCAGCTTAGGGGACAGGGGGCCCCTCGAGCAGTACTTC. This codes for CASSLGDRGPLEQYF. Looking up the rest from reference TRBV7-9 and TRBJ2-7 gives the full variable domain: DTGVSQNPRHKITKRGQNVTFRCDPISEHNRLYWYRQTLGQGPEFLTYFQNEAQLEKSRLLSDRFSAERPKGSFSTLEIQRTEQGDSAMYLCASSLGDRGPLEQYFGPGTRLTVT.

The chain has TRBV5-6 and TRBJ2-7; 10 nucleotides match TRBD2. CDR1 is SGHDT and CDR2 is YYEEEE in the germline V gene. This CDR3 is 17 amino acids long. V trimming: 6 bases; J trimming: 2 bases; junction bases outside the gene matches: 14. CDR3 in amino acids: CASTDWPGLAGAYEQYF. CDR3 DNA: TGTGCCAGCACCGACTGGCCGGGGCTAGCGGGGGCCTACGAGCAGTACTTC.

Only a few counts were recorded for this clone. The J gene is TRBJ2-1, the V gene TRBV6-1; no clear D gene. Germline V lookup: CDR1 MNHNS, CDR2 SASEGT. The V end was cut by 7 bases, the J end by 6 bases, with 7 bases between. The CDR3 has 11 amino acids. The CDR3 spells CASIDLNEQFF. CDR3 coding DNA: TGTGCCAGCATTGACCTCAATGAGCAGTTCTTC.

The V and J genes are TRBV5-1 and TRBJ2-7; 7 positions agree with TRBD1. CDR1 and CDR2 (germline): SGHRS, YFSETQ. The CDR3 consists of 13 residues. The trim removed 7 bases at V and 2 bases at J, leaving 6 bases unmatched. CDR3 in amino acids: CASGRQGTYEQYF. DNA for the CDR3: TGCGCCAGCGGACGACAGGGTACCTACGAGCAGTACTTC.

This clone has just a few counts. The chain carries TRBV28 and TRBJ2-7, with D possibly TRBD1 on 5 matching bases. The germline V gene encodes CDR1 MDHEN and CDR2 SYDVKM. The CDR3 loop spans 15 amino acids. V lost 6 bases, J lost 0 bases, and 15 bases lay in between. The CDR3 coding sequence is TGTGCCAGCAGCCCCGGCAGGGTGAACTCCTACGAGCAGTACTTC. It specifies CASSPGRVNSYEQYF.

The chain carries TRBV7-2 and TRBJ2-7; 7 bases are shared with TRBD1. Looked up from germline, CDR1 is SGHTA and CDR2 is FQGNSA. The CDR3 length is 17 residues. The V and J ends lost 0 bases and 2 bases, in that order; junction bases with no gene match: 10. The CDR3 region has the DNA TGTGCCAGCAGCTTAGCGTTGGGACAGACGCTTACCTACGAGCAGTACTTC. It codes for CASSLALGQTLTYEQYF.

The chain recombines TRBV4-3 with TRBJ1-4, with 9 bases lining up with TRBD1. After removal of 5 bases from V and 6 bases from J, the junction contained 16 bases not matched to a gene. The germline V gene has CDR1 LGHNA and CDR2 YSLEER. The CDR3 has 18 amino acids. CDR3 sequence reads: CASSKRGTGLEVDEKLFF. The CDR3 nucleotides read TGCGCCAGCAGCAAAAGGGGGACAGGGCTTGAAGTGGATGAAAAACTGTTTTTT.

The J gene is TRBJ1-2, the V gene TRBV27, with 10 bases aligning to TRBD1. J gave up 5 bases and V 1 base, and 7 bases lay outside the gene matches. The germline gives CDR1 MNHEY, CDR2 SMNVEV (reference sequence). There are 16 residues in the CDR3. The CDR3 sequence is CASSLLVGQGTYGYTF. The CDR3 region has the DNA TGTGCCAGCAGTTTATTAGTGGGACAGGGGACGTATGGCTACACCTTC.